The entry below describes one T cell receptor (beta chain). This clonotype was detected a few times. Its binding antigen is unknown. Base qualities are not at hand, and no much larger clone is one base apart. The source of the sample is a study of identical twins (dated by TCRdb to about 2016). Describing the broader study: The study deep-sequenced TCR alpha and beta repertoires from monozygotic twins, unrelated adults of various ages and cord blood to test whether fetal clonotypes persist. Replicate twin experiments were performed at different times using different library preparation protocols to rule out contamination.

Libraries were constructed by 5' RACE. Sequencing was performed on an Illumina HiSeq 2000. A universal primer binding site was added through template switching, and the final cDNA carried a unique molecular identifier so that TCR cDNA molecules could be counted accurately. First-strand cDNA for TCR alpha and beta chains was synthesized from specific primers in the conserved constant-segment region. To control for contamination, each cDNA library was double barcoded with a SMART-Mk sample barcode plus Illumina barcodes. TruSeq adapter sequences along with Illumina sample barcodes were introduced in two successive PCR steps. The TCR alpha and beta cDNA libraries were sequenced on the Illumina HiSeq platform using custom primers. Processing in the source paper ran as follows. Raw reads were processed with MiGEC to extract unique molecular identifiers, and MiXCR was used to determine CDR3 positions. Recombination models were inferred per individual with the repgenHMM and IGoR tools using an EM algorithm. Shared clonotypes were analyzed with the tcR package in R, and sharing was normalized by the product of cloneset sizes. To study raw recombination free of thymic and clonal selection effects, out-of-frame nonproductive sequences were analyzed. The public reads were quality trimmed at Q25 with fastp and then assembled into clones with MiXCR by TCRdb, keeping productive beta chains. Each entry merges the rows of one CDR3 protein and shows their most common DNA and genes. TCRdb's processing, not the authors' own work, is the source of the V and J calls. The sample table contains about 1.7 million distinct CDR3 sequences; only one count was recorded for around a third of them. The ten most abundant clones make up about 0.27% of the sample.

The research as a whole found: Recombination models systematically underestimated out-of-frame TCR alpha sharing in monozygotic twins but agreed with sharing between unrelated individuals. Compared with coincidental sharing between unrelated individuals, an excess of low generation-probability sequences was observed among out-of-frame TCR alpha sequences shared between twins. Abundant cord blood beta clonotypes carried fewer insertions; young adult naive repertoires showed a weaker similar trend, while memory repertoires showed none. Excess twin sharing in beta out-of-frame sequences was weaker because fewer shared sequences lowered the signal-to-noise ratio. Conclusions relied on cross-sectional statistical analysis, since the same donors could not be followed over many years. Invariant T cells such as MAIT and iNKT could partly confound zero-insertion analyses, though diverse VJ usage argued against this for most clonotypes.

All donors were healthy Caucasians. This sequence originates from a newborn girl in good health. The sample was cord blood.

In nucleotide form, the sequence is TGCGCCAGCAGCGCCAATTGGTTCCGCTCCTACAATGAGCAGTACTTC. Its protein is CASSANWFRSYNEQYF. This receptor chain uses TRBV5-1 and TRBJ2-7, with the D gene call left open. From the cysteine up to the phenylalanine, the CDR3 has a length of 16 residues. Only CDR3 DNA is held: 48 bases, read in frame from base 1. CDR1 SGHRS and CDR2 YFSETQ were looked up in the germline V gene. The V and J ends are trimmed by 4 bases and 7 bases, leaving 24 bases between them.